This record covers a single TCR beta chain. Its specificity is not known. PCR employed 60 Vbeta and 13 Jbeta primers. Produced via immunoSEQ multiplex PCR; TCRdb's table is partial and in-frame only. The sample shows about 160,000 clones, about 76% of them seen only once. This entry comes from a study of cytomegalovirus exposure and HLA in healthy donors. Background on the study: Most genotyped donors, 65% to 85% of some 400, had Caucasian-associated genetic ancestry. Regarding the study as a whole: No immune exposure information besides CMV serostatus was available.

Sequenced material: PBMCs. The TCR comes from a female donor in good health and CMV-seronegative.

CDR3 residues: CASSILARLNQPQHF. The CDR3 DNA reads TGTGCCAGTAGTATCTTAGCCAGATTAAATCAGCCCCAGCATTTT. This chain connects TRBV19 to TRBJ1-5; D is undetermined. Germline-derived CDR1 and CDR2 are LNHDA and SQIVND (reference sequence). V was trimmed by 3 bases and J by 4 bases, leaving 13 bases between them. The CDR3 length is 15 residues.